The rows below give T cell receptor beta chains drawn from one sample of a study of beta chain features in type 1 diabetes. Only in-frame clones appear in the TCRdb table, and some are missing; sequencing was by immunoSEQ multiplex PCR. The table includes fewer than 400,000 clones, around 8% detected once. The source material was central memory CD4+ T cells from blood. All receptors derive from a woman aged 18 to 35 in good health. Each CDR3 is given with its conserved first and last residue. A D gene is named only where the DNA matches it firmly. For some rows the clone size is stated as once, few or many, or as a class when expanded; others skip it.

CDR3aa: CASSLLILSSGIFSYEQYF
CDR3nt: TGTGCCAGCAGTTTATTAATTCTCTCCTCAGGGATCTTCTCCTACGAGCAGTACTTC
abundance: .
d_gene: .
j_gene: TRBJ2-7
v_gene: TRBV28

CDR3aa: CASSSRDAGELFF
CDR3nt: TGCGCCAGCAGCTCTAGGGATGCCGGGGAGCTGTTTTTT
abundance: .
d_gene: .
j_gene: TRBJ2-2
v_gene: TRBV5-1

CDR3aa: CASSPKTMPTNYGYTF
CDR3nt: TGTGCCAGCTCACCCAAGACCATGCCCACTAACTATGGCTACACCTTC
abundance: few
d_gene: .
j_gene: TRBJ1-2
v_gene: TRBV18

CDR3aa: CATSRDAVGNTIYF
CDR3nt: TGTGCCACCAGCAGAGATGCCGTAGGAAACACCATATATTTT
abundance: .
d_gene: .
j_gene: TRBJ1-3
v_gene: TRBV15

CDR3aa: CASARWNEQFF
CDR3nt: TGTGCCAGCGCGCGCTGGAATGAGCAGTTCTTC
abundance: few
d_gene: .
j_gene: TRBJ2-1
v_gene: TRBV28

CDR3aa: CASSPRLADTYNEQFF
CDR3nt: TGTGCCAGCTCACCACGGCTAGCGGACACTTACAATGAGCAGTTCTTC
abundance: .
d_gene: TRBD2
j_gene: TRBJ2-1
v_gene: TRBV18

CDR3aa: CASSPRLVPGELFF
CDR3nt: TGTGCCAGCAGCCCGAGGTTGGTTCCCGGGGAGCTGTTTTTT
abundance: few
d_gene: .
j_gene: TRBJ2-2
v_gene: TRBV7-2

CDR3aa: CASSQDLRGRGRHGYEQYF
CDR3nt: TGTGCCAGCAGCCAAGATCTCAGGGGCAGGGGGCGTCATGGATACGAGCAGTACTTC
abundance: few
d_gene: TRBD1
j_gene: TRBJ2-7
v_gene: TRBV4-2

CDR3aa: CASRVMDFSEQYF
CDR3nt: TGTGCCAGCAGGGTAATGGACTTTTCCGAGCAGTACTTC
abundance: few
d_gene: .
j_gene: TRBJ2-7
v_gene: TRBV6-5

CDR3aa: CASSQGGGPVREQFF
CDR3nt: TGTGCCAGCAGCCAGGGGGGAGGGCCGGTGAGGGAGCAGTTCTTC
abundance: few
d_gene: .
j_gene: TRBJ2-1
v_gene: TRBV6-5

CDR3aa: CASSLTSGQTDTQYF
CDR3nt: TGTGCCAGCAGCTTAACTAGCGGGCAAACAGATACGCAGTATTTT
abundance: few
d_gene: TRBD2
j_gene: TRBJ2-3
v_gene: TRBV11-2

CDR3aa: CASSQGARGQPQHF
CDR3nt: TGCGCCAGCAGCCAGGGGGCGAGGGGTCAGCCCCAGCATTTT
abundance: few
d_gene: TRBD1
j_gene: TRBJ1-5
v_gene: TRBV5-1

CDR3aa: CAISGTGSSYEQYF
CDR3nt: TGTGCCATCAGTGGGACCGGGAGCTCCTACGAGCAGTACTTC
abundance: .
d_gene: .
j_gene: TRBJ2-7
v_gene: TRBV6-5

CDR3aa: CASRFGSGTVNEKLFF
CDR3nt: TGTGCCAGCAGGTTTGGATCAGGGACCGTTAATGAAAAACTGTTTTTT
abundance: .
d_gene: .
j_gene: TRBJ1-4
v_gene: TRBV13

CDR3aa: CASSPTGHNNNEQFF
CDR3nt: TGTGCCAGCTCACCAACAGGGCATAACAACAATGAGCAGTTCTTC
abundance: .
d_gene: .
j_gene: TRBJ2-1
v_gene: TRBV18

CDR3aa: CASSSPGRKRTGELFF
CDR3nt: TGTGCCAGCAGCTCACCGGGACGCAAGAGGACCGGGGAGCTGTTTTTT
abundance: few
d_gene: .
j_gene: TRBJ2-2
v_gene: TRBV7-2

CDR3aa: CASSPLQQMHAEQYF
CDR3nt: TGTGCCAGCTCACCTCTACAACAGATGCATGCTGAGCAGTACTTC
abundance: few
d_gene: .
j_gene: TRBJ2-7
v_gene: TRBV18

CDR3aa: CASSPAESETDTQYF
CDR3nt: TGTGCCAGCAGCCCGGCAGAGTCGGAAACAGATACGCAGTATTTT
abundance: few
d_gene: .
j_gene: TRBJ2-3
v_gene: TRBV7-9

CDR3aa: CASSPRYPSGGSYNEQFF
CDR3nt: TGTGCCAGCAGTCCTCGGTACCCGAGCGGGGGCTCCTACAATGAGCAGTTCTTC
abundance: few
d_gene: TRBD2
j_gene: TRBJ2-1
v_gene: TRBV27

CDR3aa: CASSQDMGSGGRHTQYF
CDR3nt: TGCGCCAGCAGCCAAGATATGGGGTCAGGGGGTCGCCATACGCAGTATTTT
abundance: few
d_gene: TRBD1
j_gene: TRBJ2-3
v_gene: TRBV4-3

CDR3aa: CASSFDNGQEQYF
CDR3nt: TGTGCCAGCAGCTTTGACAATGGTCAGGAGCAGTACTTC
abundance: .
d_gene: .
j_gene: TRBJ2-7
v_gene: TRBV7-3

CDR3aa: CASSESVADRQYF
CDR3nt: TGTGCCAGCAGTGAATCGGTTGCGGACAGGCAGTACTTC
abundance: few
d_gene: .
j_gene: TRBJ2-7
v_gene: TRBV2

CDR3aa: CASSSQNTDTQYF
CDR3nt: TGCGCCAGCAGCTCCCAAAACACAGATACGCAGTATTTT
abundance: .
d_gene: .
j_gene: TRBJ2-3
v_gene: TRBV5-1

CDR3aa: CASSVAQNNEKLFF
CDR3nt: TGTGCCAGCAGCGTAGCACAGAATAATGAAAAACTGTTTTTT
abundance: few
d_gene: .
j_gene: TRBJ1-4
v_gene: TRBV9

CDR3aa: CASSVTGAGQPQHF
CDR3nt: TGTGCCAGCAGCGTAACGGGGGCAGGTCAGCCCCAGCATTTT
abundance: many
d_gene: .
j_gene: TRBJ1-5
v_gene: TRBV9

CDR3aa: CASRLLAGDHEQYF
CDR3nt: TGTGCCAGCAGGCTACTAGCGGGAGACCACGAGCAGTACTTC
abundance: .
d_gene: TRBD2
j_gene: TRBJ2-7
v_gene: TRBV6-5